The 25 T cell receptor beta chains in this list originate from one sample, sequenced in a study of vaccination effects on CD4 cells after COVID-19. These TCRs are of unknown antigen specificity. This table comes from immunoSEQ multiplex PCR, and its TCRdb copy is limited to in-frame clones, with some not included. In the table there are 37,000 or so clones, about 66% of which are singletons. Within the ViraFEST assay, antigen-specific CD4+ T cells underwent expansion with viral peptide pools prior to sequencing. With more than nine days of culture completed, CD4+ T cells were isolated. Vaccine recipients had no previous SARS-CoV-2 infection; their nucleocapsid antibodies were negative. Sequenced here: CD4+ T cells from PBMCs cultured with HCoV-OC43 spike peptides, sampled before COVID-19 vaccination. Subset denoted: HCoV-OC43 spike overlapping peptide pool stimulation. The receptors here all came from a human donor who received a COVID-19 vaccine.

This chain uses TRBV2 with TRBJ1-4; D not certain. Germline V gene sequence: CDR1 SNHLY, CDR2 FYNNEI. The CDR3 consists of 15 residues. With 1 base removed from V and 0 bases from J, the gap between germline ends came to 6 bases. The CDR3 region is CASSEEASTNEKLFF. CDR3 coding DNA: TGTGCCAGCAGTGAAGAGGCATCAACTAATGAAAAACTGTTTTTT. Using reference TRBV2 and TRBJ1-4 for the parts outside the CDR3, the full variable domain is EPEVTQTPSHQVTQMGQEVILRCVPISNHLYFYWYRQILGQKVEFLVSFYNNEISEKSEIFDDQFSVERPDGSNFTLKIRSTKLEDSAMYFCASSEEASTNEKLFFGSGTQLSVL.

The rearrangement joins TRBV5-8 to TRBJ2-4; no clear D gene. Trimming stripped 2 bases from V and 0 bases from J, with 9 bases between. CDR1 SGHTS and CDR2 YDEGEE come from the germline V gene. There are 15 residues in the CDR3. CDR3 in amino acids: CASSLRVVAKNIQYF. DNA of the CDR3: TGTGCCAGCAGCTTACGGGTTGTAGCCAAAAACATTCAGTACTTC.

This rearrangement joins TRBV3-1 (or the pseudogene TRBV3-2) to TRBJ1-2; D is ambiguous. Germline V gene lookup returns CDR1 LGHDT and CDR2 YNNKEL (reference sequence). Trimming cost V 4 bases and J 5 bases, with 8 bases left between them. The CDR3 runs to 12 residues. Written as DNA, the CDR3 is TGTGCCAGCAGCCTGTACCCGTATGGCTACACCTTC. Translating it yields CASSLYPYGYTF.

V is TRBV5-1 and J is TRBJ2-2, with D uncertain. V was pared by 1 base and J by 0 bases, with 7 bases between. CDR1 and CDR2 from the germline V gene are SGHRS and YFSETQ. This CDR3 region has 15 residues. In DNA form, the CDR3 reads TGCGCCAGCAGCTTGACACAAACGAACACCGGGGAGCTGTTTTTT. Residues: CASSLTQTNTGELFF.

This clone has only a few counts. V is TRBV20-1 and J is TRBJ1-2; D is perhaps TRBD1 (5 bases). V was pared by 3 bases and J by 3 bases, with 14 bases between. CDR1 and CDR2 (germline): DFQATT, SNEGSKA (reference sequence). This CDR3 comprises 14 residues. CDR3 coding DNA: TGCAGTGCTAGTGGGGCCCAGGGTTACTATGGCTACACCTTC. Translating it yields CSASGAQGYYGYTF.

The rearrangement joins TRBV5-1 to TRBJ1-2; D is unresolved. The CDR3 is 15 amino acids. V was trimmed by 0 bases and J by 7 bases, leaving 16 bases between them. Germline V CDR1 and CDR2: SGHRS, YFSETQ. CDR3 coding DNA: TGCGCCAGCAGCTTGGCCGGGCCCAACGTGGGTGGCTACACCTTC. This gives the protein CASSLAGPNVGGYTF.

The chain uses TRBV6-5 and TRBJ2-3, with 8 bases matching TRBD2. The germline V gene has CDR1 MNHEY and CDR2 SVGAGI. V shed 4 bases, J shed 3 bases, and the junction held 3 bases outside the gene matches. The length of the CDR3 is 14 residues. The CDR3 DNA reads TGTGCCAGCAGTTTGGCGGGAGGTACAGATACGCAGTATTTT. Its translation is CASSLAGGTDTQYF.

The chain couples TRBV21-1 to TRBJ2-7; the table's D call, TRBD2, has no DNA check behind it. TRBV21-1 constitutes a pseudogene. This CDR3 comprises 18 residues. CDR3 residues: CASSTRSGPSSPSYEQYF. The CDR3 DNA sequence: TGTGCCAGCAGCACTCGAAGCGGGCCTAGCTCCCCCTCCTACGAGCAGTACTTC.

The CDR3 nucleotides are TGTGCCACCAGAGGGGACAGGCCGAACACCGGGGAGCTGTTTTTT. It specifies CATRGDRPNTGELFF. The V gene is TRBV27, the J gene TRBJ2-2, with 8 positions matching TRBD1. V was clipped by 10 bases and J by 0 bases; unmatched bases: 7. The CDR3 runs to 15 residues. Germline V lookup: CDR1 MNHEY, CDR2 SMNVEV (reference sequence).

The chain combines TRBV16 with TRBJ1-3; D call uncertain. Trimming removed 0 bases from V and 4 bases from J, with 7 bases in between. Germline V gene lookup returns CDR1 KGHSY and CDR2 FQNENV. CDR3 length: 14 residues. The DNA for the CDR3 is TGTGCCAGCAGCCAATCTCGGGGAGGAAACACCATATATTTT. Amino acids: CASSQSRGGNTIYF.

The J gene is TRBJ1-2, the V gene TRBV11-2; D gene ambiguous. Trimming took 4 bases from V and 8 from J, leaving 17 bases between them. Germline values: CDR1 SGHAT, CDR2 FQNNGV. This CDR3 is 14 amino acids long. The CDR3 is CASSSLTAVQGYTF. In DNA form, the CDR3 reads TGTGCCAGCAGCTCCCTGACGGCCGTACAGGGCTACACCTTC.

V and J are TRBV18 and TRBJ1-5; TRBD1 aligns across 7 bases. The germline V gene encodes CDR1 KGHSH and CDR2 LQKENI. V lost 4 bases, J lost 4 bases, and 19 bases stayed unmatched. There are 19 residues in the CDR3. The CDR3 DNA reads as TGTGCCAGCTCACATGCTCGCTTTACCTCCGGGACAGAGAATCAGCCCCAGCATTTT. Translating it yields CASSHARFTSGTENQPQHF.

V gene TRBV19 combines with J gene TRBJ2-3; TRBD2 aligns across 15 bases. The CDR3 is made up of 19 amino acids. Germline trimming cut 10 bases from V and 1 base from J; bases unmatched to any gene: 15. Germline-derived CDR1 and CDR2 are LNHDA and SQIVND (reference sequence). The CDR3 protein is CAIKRTSGRARSCTDTQYF. The DNA for the CDR3 is TGTGCCATCAAGAGGACTAGCGGGAGGGCCCGATCGTGCACAGATACGCAGTATTTT.

J is TRBJ2-5 and V is TRBV5-1; 7 nucleotides align to TRBD1. The CDR3 has 14 amino acids. The V segment lost 1 base and the J segment 2 bases; nucleotides outside the gene matches: 2. CDR1 SGHRS and CDR2 YFSETQ come from the germline V gene. CDR3 protein: CASSLRDRQETQYF. The CDR3 nucleotides read TGCGCCAGCAGCTTGAGGGACAGACAAGAGACCCAGTACTTC.

This chain joins TRBV6-1 and TRBJ2-1, with 9 positions matching TRBD2. The germline CDR1 and CDR2 sequences are MNHNS and SASEGT. The CDR3 contains 16 residues. V dropped 4 bases and J dropped 8; count of bases not matched to a gene: 12. As DNA, the CDR3 is TGTGCCAGCAGTGTACGGGGTAGCGGGAGTGCCGATGAGCAGTTCTTC. Its protein is CASSVRGSGSADEQFF.

The CDR3 bases are TGTGCCAGCTCACCCACGACTACCACAACGAACACTGAAGCTTTCTTT. It is translated as CASSPTTTTTNTEAFF. V usage is TRBV18 and J usage is TRBJ1-1; D remains unclear. Germline CDR1 reads KGHSH; CDR2 reads LQKENI. There are 16 residues in the CDR3. The V end was cut by 3 bases, the J end by 1 base, with 15 bases between.

A few counts support this clone. This chain uses TRBV7-2 with TRBJ2-2; D not certain. This CDR3 contains 12 residues. CDR1 and CDR2 (germline): SGHTA, FQGNSA. Trimming took 4 bases from V and 3 from J, leaving 3 bases between them. CDR3 amino acids: CASSSYTGELFF. The CDR3 DNA sequence: TGTGCCAGCAGCTCCTACACCGGGGAGCTGTTTTTT.

This clone has a handful of counts. V and J are TRBV29-1 and TRBJ1-1; D perhaps matches TRBD1 (5 bases). V was clipped by 7 bases and J by 8 bases, with 14 bases between them. CDR3 length: 11 residues. The germline gives CDR1 SQVTM, CDR2 ANQGSEA. CDR3 in amino acids: CSARREIEAFF. The CDR3 DNA is TGCAGCGCCCGCAGGGAGATCGAAGCTTTCTTT.

The chain links TRBV5-4 to TRBJ2-1; 8 bases line up with TRBD2. V lost 2 bases to trimming and J lost 0 bases; unmatched junction nucleotides: 4. The CDR3 spans 16 residues. Germline V gene data show CDR1 as SGHNT and CDR2 as YYREEE (reference sequence). In DNA, the CDR3 is TGTGCCAGCAGCTTTTCGAGCGGGAGCTCCTACAATGAGCAGTTCTTC. Protein sequence: CASSFSSGSSYNEQFF.

This clone occurred once. J is TRBJ2-3 and V is TRBV7-9; maybe TRBD2 (5 bases). V was shortened by 3 bases and J by 0 bases, with 10 bases between the two germline ends. Germline V gives CDR1 SEHNR, CDR2 FQNEAQ (reference sequence). This CDR3 is built from 15 residues. This chain's CDR3 is CASSFEGASTDTQYF. CDR3 nucleotide sequence: TGTGCCAGCAGCTTTGAGGGCGCTAGCACAGATACGCAGTATTTT.

As concerns this clone: The sample contains more than one DNA sequence encoding this CDR3. The chain uses TRBV12-3 or TRBV12-4 and TRBJ1-1; no clear D gene. Trimming shortened V by 1 base and J by 1 base, and 4 bases separated the two germline ends. The CDR3 loop spans 13 amino acids. CDR3 loop: CASSLGKNTEAFF. The CDR3 nucleotides are TGTGCCAGCAGTTTAGGGAAGAACACTGAAGCTTTCTTT.

The rearrangement links TRBV6-6 to TRBJ1-3, with D possibly TRBD1 on 6 matching bases. The CDR3 is 15 residues long. Trimming pared 7 bases from V and 2 bases from J, leaving 15 bases between. Germline assignment: CDR1 MNHNY and CDR2 SVGAGI (reference sequence). CDR3 sequence reads: CASNDQGRTGNTIYF. CDR3 sequence (DNA): TGTGCCAGCAATGATCAGGGGAGAACTGGAAACACCATATATTTT.

The rearrangement joins TRBV24-1 to TRBJ2-3, with D maybe TRBD2 (6 bases). This CDR3 is 15 amino acids long. Trimming took 3 bases from V and 2 from J, leaving 11 bases between them. Germline V gene lookup returns CDR1 KGHDR and CDR2 SFDVKD. The CDR3 region is CATSDRTTFTDTQYF. CDR3 sequence (DNA): TGTGCCACCAGTGATCGGACTACTTTCACAGATACGCAGTATTTT.

The V and J genes are TRBV5-6 and TRBJ1-1, with D hard to call. Trimming took 4 bases from V and 1 from J, leaving 11 bases between them. The germline V gene encodes CDR1 SGHDT and CDR2 YYEEEE. CDR3 length: 14 amino acids. The CDR3 loop reads CASSRRAGNTEAFF. The CDR3 DNA reads as TGTGCCAGCAGCCGCCGGGCCGGGAACACTGAAGCTTTCTTT.

This clone was counted between two and nine times. The chain couples TRBV6-5 to TRBJ2-3; D is ambiguous. This CDR3 contains 14 residues. CDR1 and CDR2 from the germline V gene are MNHEY and SVGAGI. The V gene lost 7 bases and the J gene lost 2 bases, with 13 bases spanning the gap. The CDR3 bases are TGTGCCAGCATAGCCCGGCACCCCACAGATACGCAGTATTTT. It codes for CASIARHPTDTQYF.